This T cell receptor (beta chain) is drawn from a study of blood T cells in healthy people across ages. Study context: Per two T cells, template switching captured roughly one barcoded beta molecule.

This CDR3 comprises 14 residues. The V end was cut by 2 bases, the J end by 1 base, with 8 bases between. Germline CDR1 and CDR2: SGDLS and YYNGEE. This clonotype was detected many times. Antigen unknown. A sample-barcoded 5' primer and a J-beta primer mix were used in a second PCR of roughly 7 to 11 cycles. A 12-random-nucleotide template-switch adaptor tagged each cDNA molecule. One entry per CDR3 protein results from TCRdb running MiXCR on the 5' RACE reads. The profile shows roughly 1.9 million distinct CDR3 sequences, around 42% of them singletons. Study-wide findings and caveats: Strong correlation linked observed beta diversity and percent naive T cells.

This TCR came from a human donor in good health. The sequenced sample was blood. The chain carries TRBV9 and TRBJ2-3; D may be TRBD2 (5 bases). CDR3 residues: CASSVSGGTDTQYF. The CDR3 nucleotides are TGTGCCAGCAGCGTCTCCGGGGGCACAGATACGCAGTATTTT.